These 3 T cell receptor beta chains originate from one sample sequenced in a study of CXCR3-negative and CXCR3-positive naive CD8 T cells. The libraries of TRB cDNA were constructed through 5' RACE using UMI labels. TCRdb reanalyzed the 5' RACE reads, giving one entry per CDR3 protein sequence and no DNA. In total, the table holds fewer than 95,000 distinct CDR3 sequences. Sequenced sample: naive CXCR3- CD8+ T cells from blood. Subset reported: CD45RO-CCR7+CD27+CD95- naive CD8+ T cells lacking CXCR3 (TNR3-). These TCRs come from a human donor in good health. Some clones in this sample may be carry-over from other donors' samples.

The chain links TRBV10-3 to TRBJ1-1. The CDR3 contains 14 residues. Germline V gene sequence: CDR1 ENHRY, CDR2 SYGVKD. This CDR3 reads CAISGYEGPTEAFF.

The chain joins TRBV7-9 to TRBJ1-1. The CDR3 covers 15 residues. Germline CDR1 is SEHNR and CDR2 is FQNEAQ (reference sequence). The CDR3 spells CASSPTNSGNTEAFF.

V usage is TRBV29-1 and J usage is TRBJ2-5; the TRBD2 assignment by TCRdb is unverifiable without DNA. The CDR3 has 12 amino acids. CDR1 and CDR2 from the germline V gene are SQVTM and ANQGSEA. The CDR3 here is CSVVNRAETQYF. Full variable domain (outside the CDR3, taken from reference TRBV29-1 and TRBJ2-5): SAVISQKPSRDICQRGTSLTIQCQVDSQVTMMFWYRQQPGQSLTLIATANQGSEATYESGFVIDKFPISRPNLTFSTLTVSNMSPEDSSIYLCSVVNRAETQYFGPGTRLLVL.